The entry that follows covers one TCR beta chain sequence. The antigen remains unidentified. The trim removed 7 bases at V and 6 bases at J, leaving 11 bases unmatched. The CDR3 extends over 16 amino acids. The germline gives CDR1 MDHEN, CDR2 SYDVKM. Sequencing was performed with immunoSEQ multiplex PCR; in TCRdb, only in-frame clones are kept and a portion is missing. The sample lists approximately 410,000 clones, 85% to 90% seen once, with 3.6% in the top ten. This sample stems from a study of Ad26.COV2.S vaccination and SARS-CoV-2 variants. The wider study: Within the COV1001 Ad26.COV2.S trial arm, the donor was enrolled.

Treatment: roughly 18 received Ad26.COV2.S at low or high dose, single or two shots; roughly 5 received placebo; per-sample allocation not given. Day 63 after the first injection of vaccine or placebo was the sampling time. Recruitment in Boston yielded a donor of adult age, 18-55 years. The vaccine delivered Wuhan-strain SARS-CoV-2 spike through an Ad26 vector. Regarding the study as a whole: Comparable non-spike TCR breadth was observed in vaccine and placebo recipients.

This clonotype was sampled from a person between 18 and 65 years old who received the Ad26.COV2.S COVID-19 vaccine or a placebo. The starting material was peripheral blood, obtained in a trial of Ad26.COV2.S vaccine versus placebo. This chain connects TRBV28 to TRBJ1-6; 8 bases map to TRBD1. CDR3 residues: CASTDPQGALNSPLHF. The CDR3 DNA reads TGTGCCAGCACCGATCCCCAGGGGGCCCTTAATTCACCCCTCCACTTT. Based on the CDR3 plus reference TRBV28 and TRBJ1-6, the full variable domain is DVKVTQSSRYLVKRTGEKVFLECVQDMDHENMFWYRQDPGLGLRLIYFSYDVKMKEKGDIPEGYSVSREKKERFSLILESASTNQTSMYLCASTDPQGALNSPLHFGNGTRLTVT.